The clone carrying this T cell receptor (beta chain) occurred a few times. TCRdb re-called the 5' RACE reads through MiXCR, storing one row per CDR3 protein. The sample lists just under 600,000 distinct CDR3 sequences, approximately 13% occurring once. These data originate in a study of T cells after yellow fever vaccination. Germline-derived CDR1 and CDR2 are SGHTS and YDEGEE. Trimming took off 2 bases at V and 0 bases at J, with 11 bases between the two ends. The length of the CDR3 is 16 residues. Material: PBMCs, obtained on the day of the yellow fever booster vaccination. This chain connects TRBV5-8 to TRBJ2-2, with D perhaps matching TRBD2 (5 bases). This clonotype was sampled from a man aged 25 to 40 who received the YFV17D yellow fever vaccine. CDR3 sequence reads: CASSLAAAANTGELFF. As DNA, the CDR3 is TGTGCCAGCAGCTTAGCGGCAGCGGCGAACACCGGGGAGCTGTTTTTT.